This T cell receptor (beta chain) was recorded in a study of blood T cells in healthy people across ages. Study outcomes and limitations: Greater diversity and more naive CD4+ cells were seen in long-lived donors than in aged donors.

This clonotype turned up a few times. The antigen remains unidentified. For the second PCR, which ran for 7 to 11 cycles, a sample-barcoded 5' primer and a J-beta primer mix were used. TCRdb recomputed calls from the 5' RACE reads with MiXCR, one row per CDR3 protein. The profile shows 600,000 to 900,000 distinct CDR3 sequences, around 24% of them singletons. The V and J ends lost 2 bases and 0 bases respectively, with 10 bases between them. CDR3 size: 15 residues. Germline CDR1 reads MNHEY; CDR2 reads SVGAGI. These data also formed part of another study, on T cells of mothers and their children. That paper notes: At around 1.4 ug per 15 ul, all of the extracted RNA went into cDNA synthesis. Over 9.5 million TCR beta CDR3 reads were obtained from each mother, and about 3 million from each child. Related mother-child pairs shared marginally more repertoire than unrelated pairs, though not significantly.

The source of this sequence is a boy younger than 18 in good health. The rearrangement links TRBV6-5 to TRBJ1-2, with no clear D. Input material: blood. Here the CDR3 reads CASSYGNGPNYGYTF. For the CDR3, the DNA is TGTGCCAGCAGTTACGGAAATGGACCTAACTATGGCTACACCTTC.